The 12 T cell receptor beta chains in this list originate from one sample, sequenced in a study of shared clonotypes between healthy human individuals (dated by TCRdb to 2018 to 2021). To prepare the library, the immunoSEQ multiplex PCR assay was applied. This is the immuneACCESS table as TCRdb keeps it, with only in-frame sequences that have V and J called. A part of the clones is gone; compared with another copy, unresolved V genes explain less than half, and the rest is unexplained. Present in this sample are more than 550,000 clones, roughly 72% of which were seen just once. The top ten clonotypes cover approximately 2% of the sample. Sequencing input: memory CD4+ T cells sorted from blood. The cell subset or site label here, explained by the study, means: CD45RA-negative fraction. All receptors come from a young woman in good health.

The chain joins TRBV6-5 to TRBJ2-3; weak D call: TRBD1 (6 bases). This CDR3 has 15 amino acids. Germline V CDR1 and CDR2: MNHEY, SVGAGI. With 5 bases removed from V and 7 bases from J, the gap between germline ends came to 19 bases. The CDR3 DNA follows: TGTGCCAGCAGTATTACAGGGCTCGCAAGAAATACGCAGTATTTT. It encodes CASSITGLARNTQYF.

The chain uses TRBV6-5 and TRBJ2-7; tentatively, D is TRBD1 (5 bases). Germline V lookup: CDR1 MNHEY, CDR2 SVGAGI. The CDR3 sequence is 16 residues long. V was shortened by 0 bases and J by 2 bases, with 14 bases between the two germline ends. The CDR3 loop reads CASSYSPRTSTYEQYF. As DNA, the CDR3 is TGTGCCAGCAGTTACTCCCCAAGGACATCGACCTACGAGCAGTACTTC.

The V gene is TRBV5-4, the J gene TRBJ2-5; D may be TRBD1 (5 bases). CDR1 is SGHNT and CDR2 is YYREEE in the germline V gene (reference sequence). The CDR3 sequence is 13 residues long. V lost 5 bases and J lost 4, with 12 bases in between. This CDR3 is CASSLTQVETQYF. CDR3 DNA sequence: TGTGCCAGCAGTCTAACACAGGTAGAGACCCAGTACTTC.

This sequence joins TRBV11-2 and TRBJ1-4, with TRBD1 matching over 10 bases. From germline, CDR1 is SGHAT and CDR2 FQNNGV. The length of the CDR3 is 15 residues. J gave up 8 bases and V 1 base, and 4 bases lay outside the gene matches. In DNA form, the CDR3 reads TGTGCCAGCAGCTTAGCTGGACAGGGGGGAGAAAAACTGTTTTTT. It codes for CASSLAGQGGEKLFF.

The rearrangement uses TRBV9 and TRBJ2-2; D not certain. Trimming cost V 0 bases and J 1 base, with 4 bases left between them. This CDR3 is built from 14 residues. The V gene's germline CDR1 is SGDLS and CDR2 YYNGEE. CDR3 DNA: TGTGCCAGCAGCGTAGACGTGAACACCGGGGAGCTGTTTTTT. This encodes CASSVDVNTGELFF.

This clone was detected only once. The genes are TRBV28 and TRBJ2-6; no reliable D call. Germline assignment: CDR1 MDHEN and CDR2 SYDVKM. The CDR3 runs 13 residues. V gave up 7 bases and J gave up 2 bases, with 6 bases separating them. CDR3 nucleotide sequence: TGTGCCAGCAAACCTGCTGGGGCCAACGTCCTGACTTTC. Its translation: CASKPAGANVLTF.

This clone has just one count. The chain carries TRBV28 and TRBJ2-5; possibly TRBD1 for D (6 bases). Deletions cut 9 bases from V and 5 bases from J, with 19 bases between. The CDR3 is 14 amino acids. Per germline, CDR1 MDHEN and CDR2 SYDVKM. The DNA of the CDR3 is TGTGCCAGTACCCTCGGGACATCCTCCGAGACCCAGTACTTC. Translated, it gives CASTLGTSSETQYF.

This clone was counted at least ten times. The sample contains more than one DNA sequence encoding this CDR3. The chain joins TRBV7-9 to TRBJ2-1; D is unclear. This CDR3 region has 12 residues. Trimming left V 1 base short and J 7 bases short, with 5 bases between. Germline loops: CDR1 SEHNR, CDR2 FQNEAQ (reference sequence). The CDR3 reads CASSLVGNEQFF. The CDR3 nucleotides are TGTGCCAGCAGCTTAGTAGGGAATGAGCAGTTCTTC.

This CDR3 reads CASSSRGRDTGELFF. The CDR3 DNA reads TGTGCCAGCAGCTCCAGGGGGCGTGACACCGGGGAGCTGTTTTTT. The J gene is TRBJ2-2, the V gene TRBV7-3, with 8 bases that match TRBD1. CDR1 and CDR2 from the germline V gene are SGHTA and FQGTGA. V shed 4 bases, J shed 3 bases, and the junction held 4 bases outside the gene matches. The CDR3 loop spans 15 amino acids. Full variable domain (outside the CDR3, taken from reference TRBV7-3 and TRBJ2-2): GAGVSQTPSNKVTEKGKYVELRCDPISGHTALYWYRQSLGQGPEFLIYFQGTGAADDSGLPNDRFFAVRPEGSVSTLKIQRTERGDSAVYLCASSSRGRDTGELFFGEGSRLTVL.

The rearrangement links TRBV15 to TRBJ2-1; weak D call: TRBD1 (6 bases). Germline V gene sequence: CDR1 LNHNV, CDR2 YYDKDF (reference sequence). This CDR3 comprises 16 residues. The V end lost 0 bases, the J end lost 5 bases, and 14 bases lay between the germline ends. As DNA, the CDR3 is TGTGCCACCAGCAGAGACGACAGGACACCACACAATGAGCAGTTCTTC. This codes for CATSRDDRTPHNEQFF.

In the case of this clone: In the same sample, other DNA sequences code for this CDR3. This chain links TRBV5-1 with TRBJ1-1; D unresolved. From germline, CDR1 is SGHRS and CDR2 YFSETQ. V was cut by 0 bases and J by 0 bases, with 6 bases left in between. The CDR3 spans 14 residues. The CDR3 region is CASSLGSLNTEAFF. The CDR3 coding sequence is TGCGCCAGCAGCTTGGGGAGCCTGAACACTGAAGCTTTCTTT. Combining the CDR3 with reference TRBV5-1 and TRBJ1-1 gives the whole variable domain KAGVTQTPRYLIKTRGQQVTLSCSPISGHRSVSWYQQTPGQGLQFLFEYFSETQRNKGNFPGRFSGRQFSNSRSEMNVSTLELGDSALYLCASSLGSLNTEAFFGQGTRLTVV.

The V gene is TRBV6-5, the J gene TRBJ2-5, with 7 positions matching TRBD2. The CDR3 length is 16 residues. Germline V gene data show CDR1 as MNHEY and CDR2 as SVGAGI. V trimming: 3 bases; J trimming: 5 bases; junction bases outside the gene matches: 12. The CDR3: CASSYFGGTGGETQYF. The CDR3 DNA reads TGTGCCAGCAGTTATTTCGGCGGGACCGGGGGGGAGACCCAGTACTTC.